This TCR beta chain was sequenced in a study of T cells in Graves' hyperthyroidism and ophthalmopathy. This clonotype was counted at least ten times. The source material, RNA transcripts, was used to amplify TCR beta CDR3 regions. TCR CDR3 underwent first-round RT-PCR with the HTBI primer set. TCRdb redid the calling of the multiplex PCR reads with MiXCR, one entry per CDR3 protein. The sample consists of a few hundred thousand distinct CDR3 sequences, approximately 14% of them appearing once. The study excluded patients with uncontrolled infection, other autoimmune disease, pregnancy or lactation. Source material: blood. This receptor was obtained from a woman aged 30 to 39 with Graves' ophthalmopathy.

CDR3 sequence (DNA): TGTGCCAGCAGTTTAATAGGGGGCGGTGGCTACACCTTC. Translated: CASSLIGGGGYTF. This chain connects TRBV12-3 or TRBV12-4 to TRBJ1-2, with 7 nucleotides matching TRBD1. Trimming at V came to 2 bases and at J to 7 bases, leaving 4 bases not matched to a gene. The CDR3 contains 13 residues.